A selection of T cell receptor beta chains follows, all from one sample in a study of T cells of healthy individuals. TCRdb called the 5' RACE reads again in MiXCR, with one record for every CDR3 protein. The sample records about 60,000 distinct CDR3 sequences, 16% being singletons. The origin of the receptors is a human donor in good health. Each CDR3 is given with its conserved first and last residue. A D gene is named only where the DNA matches it firmly. For some rows the clone size is stated as once, few or many, or as a class when expanded; others skip it.

>TRBJ2-7|TRBD1|TRBV20-1|many
TGCAGTGCTAGAGTAGACAGGGTGGGTGGGCAGTACTTC
CSARVDRVGGQYF
>TRBJ1-2|-|TRBV2|many
TGTGCCAGCAGTGTGCTGCGGATCTATGGCTACACCTTC
CASSVLRIYGYTF
>TRBJ1-5|-|TRBV4-1|once
TGCGCCAGCAGCCAAGATCGGCATGGCAATCAGCCCCAGCATTTT
CASSQDRHGNQPQHF
>TRBJ2-5|-|TRBV20-1|many
TGCAGTGCTAGGGGCCCTGTAAGCCAAGAGACCCAGTACTTC
CSARGPVSQETQYF
>TRBJ2-2|-|TRBV4-1|many
TGCGCCAGCAGCCAAGGGGCAGGAGCGAACACCGGGGAGCTGTTTTTT
CASSQGAGANTGELFF
>TRBJ2-1|-|TRBV5-1|-
TGCGCCAGCAGCAGGGACCCCCTCAATGAGCAGTTCTTC
CASSRDPLNEQFF
>TRBJ1-5|-|TRBV12-3/TRBV12-4|many
TGTGCCAGCAGTTTTGGCCCGAATCAGCCCCAGCATTTT
CASSFGPNQPQHF
>TRBJ2-2|TRBD1|TRBV4-3|few
TGCGCCAGCAGTTATAGACAGGGGCATGGGACCGGGGAGCTGTTTTTT
CASSYRQGHGTGELFF
>TRBJ1-5|-|TRBV20-1|-
TGCAGTGCTAGGAGGACGGTTGATAGCAATCAGCCCCAGCATTTT
CSARRTVDSNQPQHF
>TRBJ1-2|-|TRBV29-1|medium-sized
TGCAGCGTTGACAGGGACCTCTATGGCTACACCTTC
CSVDRDLYGYTF
>TRBJ1-2|TRBD1|TRBV12-3/TRBV12-4|many
TGTGCCAGCAGTTTAGGACAGGGGGCAAGCGGAGGCTACACCTTC
CASSLGQGASGGYTF
>TRBJ1-6|-|TRBV2|-
TGTGCCAGCAGTGACACGAGCTCCTATAATTCACCCCTCCACTTT
CASSDTSSYNSPLHF
>TRBJ1-2|-|TRBV3-1|-
TGTGCCAGCAGAAGTAGGACCCGAAACTATGGCTACACCTTC
CASRSRTRNYGYTF
>TRBJ2-3|-|TRBV25-1|many
TGTGCCAGCAGTGAAACGGGTCAGGCTGTAGGTACGCAGTATTTT
CASSETGQAVGTQYF
>TRBJ2-5|-|TRBV10-3|many
TGTGCCATCAGTGAACAAGAGTTAGAGACCCAGTACTTC
CAISEQELETQYF
>TRBJ2-1|TRBD1|TRBV2|-
TGTGCCAGCAGTGGGGGGGACAGGTCGAGCTCCTACAATGAGCAGTTCTTC
CASSGGDRSSSYNEQFF
>TRBJ2-3|-|TRBV15|many
TGTGCCACCAGACCGGGAGGGCAGGGGGCAGATACGCAGTATTTT
CATRPGGQGADTQYF
>TRBJ1-2|-|TRBV4-1|-
TGCGCCAGCAGCCAGGGGGGAGGTGGCTACACCTTC
CASSQGGGGYTF
>TRBJ1-5|-|TRBV25-1|-
TGTGCCAGCAGTGGGTGGGGGTTGCAGCCCCAGCATTTT
CASSGWGLQPQHF
>TRBJ2-3|TRBD1|TRBV29-1|many
TGCAGCGGGACAGGGGGCGCAGATACGCAGTATTTT
CSGTGGADTQYF
>TRBJ1-1|-|TRBV20-1|many
TGCAGTGCTAGTAAGGCCAGGAACACTGAAGCTTTCTTT
CSASKARNTEAFF
>TRBJ2-7|-|TRBV4-2|-
TGTGCCAGCAGCCTCCTGACAGCTACCTACGAGCAGTACTTC
CASSLLTATYEQYF
>TRBJ2-7|-|TRBV5-1|-
TGCGCCAGCAGCTTGGGAGGGTCGAGCTCCTACGAGCAGTACTTC
CASSLGGSSSYEQYF
>TRBJ2-1|-|TRBV12-3/TRBV12-4|-
TGTGCCAGCAGTTTAAGGCGGAAGGGATACAATGAGCAGTTCTTC
CASSLRRKGYNEQFF
>TRBJ2-7|-|TRBV29-1|few
TGCAGCGTTCGGGGACGGGCTACCTACGAGCAGTACTTC
CSVRGRATYEQYF
>TRBJ2-5|-|TRBV7-9|many
TGTGCCAGCAGCTCCTTTGAGACCCAGTACTTC
CASSSFETQYF
>TRBJ2-7|TRBD1|TRBV6-5|many
TGTGCCAGCAGTTCCCCATCGGACAGGGGAGAATACGAGCAGTACTTC
CASSSPSDRGEYEQYF
>TRBJ2-3|-|TRBV20-1|-
TGCAGTGTCGGGGGGCAAGCAGATACGCAGTATTTT
CSVGGQADTQYF
>TRBJ2-5|TRBD2|TRBV20-1|-
TGCAGTGCTAGGGCTAGCTGGGAGGGAGAGACCCAGTACTTC
CSARASWEGETQYF
>TRBJ1-3|TRBD1|TRBV30|many
TGTGCCTGGAGTATGGGACAGGGGGCTGGAAACACCATATATTTT
CAWSMGQGAGNTIYF
>TRBJ1-6|-|TRBV7-2|many
TGTGCCAGCAGGGAGGGGTACCAAAATTCACCCCTCCACTTT
CASREGYQNSPLHF
>TRBJ2-3|-|TRBV27|many
TGTGCCAGCAGTCGGGGGACAGATACGCAGTATTTT
CASSRGTDTQYF
>TRBJ2-1|-|TRBV7-2|-
TGTGCCAGCAGCGGGCTGGGGCCCTACAATGAGCAGTTCTTC
CASSGLGPYNEQFF
>TRBJ2-2|-|TRBV3-1|many
TGTGCCAGCAGCCAATTTTTCCGGACGGTTAACACCGGGGAGCTGTTTTTT
CASSQFFRTVNTGELFF
>TRBJ2-1|-|TRBV20-1|many
TGCAGTGCTCCGAGACAGCCGGGGGGCCATGAGCAGTTCTTC
CSAPRQPGGHEQFF
>TRBJ2-7|-|TRBV7-8|few
TGTGCCAGCACCGCGCGACCCGGGACCGCCTACGAGCAGTACTTC
CASTARPGTAYEQYF
>TRBJ2-1|-|TRBV6-1|-
TGTGCCAGCAGTGGGCCTCCTAATCCTGAGCAGTTCTTC
CASSGPPNPEQFF
>TRBJ2-1|-|TRBV13|few
TGTGCCAGCAGCTTAAGAACGTTCGGTGAGCAGTTCTTC
CASSLRTFGEQFF
>TRBJ2-7|-|TRBV10-3|many
TGTGCCATCAGGGCTCGTGCCGGCTCCTACGAGCAGTACTTC
CAIRARAGSYEQYF
>TRBJ2-3|-|TRBV20-1|-
TGCAGTGCCCATAGCGGACGAGCTACGCAGTATTTT
CSAHSGRATQYF
>TRBJ1-4|-|TRBV3-1|-
TGTGCCAGCAGCCAAGAGCTGAAAACCGGGAAACTGTTTTTT
CASSQELKTGKLFF
>TRBJ2-3|TRBD2|TRBV6-4|medium-sized
TGTGCCAGCAGTGACTTGACTAGCGGGGCAACAGATACGCAGTATTTT
CASSDLTSGATDTQYF
>TRBJ1-2|-|TRBV7-9|-
TGTGCCAGCAGCTCATCAGGGGAACTTGATGGCTACACCTTC
CASSSSGELDGYTF
>TRBJ2-5|-|TRBV7-2|few
TGTGCCAGCAGCCCCCCGGGGGCCCAAGAGACCCAGTACTTC
CASSPPGAQETQYF